The clone carrying this TCR beta chain occurred a few times. This specimen comes from a study of T-cell memory formation after mild COVID-19. The CDR3 contains 15 residues. In germline, CDR1 is SGHRS, CDR2 YFSETQ. Trimming stripped 0 bases from V and 3 bases from J, with 13 bases between. Constant-segment-primed 5'RACE gave TCR alpha and TCR beta cDNA libraries with sample barcodes and UMIs. TCRdb recomputed calls from the 5' RACE reads with MiXCR, one row per CDR3 protein. The sample comprises about 450,000 distinct CDR3 sequences, less than 25% of which are singletons, and about an eighth rests with the top ten.

This sequence joins TRBV5-1 and TRBJ2-7; D gene unclear. The sequenced sample consisted of PBMCs or a T cell subset sorted from them (not recorded which). This TCR was recovered from an adult woman who had mild COVID-19 (a few samples of this study predate the infection). Cell type and time point are not known. DNA for the CDR3: TGCGCCAGCAGCTTGGCTCTGGGTATGAGCTACGAGCAGTACTTC. Translated: CASSLALGMSYEQYF.